Shown below are 18 T cell receptor beta chains from a single sample sequenced in a study of blood T cell repertoires in COVID-19 (dated by TCRdb to about 2020). To prepare the library, the immunoSEQ multiplex PCR assay was applied. This is the immuneACCESS table as TCRdb keeps it, with only in-frame sequences that have V and J called. A part of the clones is gone; compared with another copy, unresolved V genes explain less than half, and the rest is unexplained. Within this sample are approximately 210,000 clones, with about 89% of them counted one time only. In total, the top ten clones hold about 5% of the sample. Sequenced input: peripheral blood. These receptors all stem from a woman in her thirties or forties with acute or convalescent COVID-19.

This rearrangement joins TRBV5-1 to TRBJ1-6; 7 bases match TRBD1. The CDR3 has 14 amino acids. Looked up from germline, CDR1 is SGHRS and CDR2 is YFSETQ. The V segment lost 4 bases and the J segment 4 bases; nucleotides outside the gene matches: 2. CDR3 in DNA: TGCGCCAGCAGCAAGGGACAGTATAATTCACCCCTCCACTTT. Encoded protein: CASSKGQYNSPLHF. Full variable domain (rest looked up from reference TRBV5-1 and TRBJ1-6): KAGVTQTPRYLIKTRGQQVTLSCSPISGHRSVSWYQQTPGQGLQFLFEYFSETQRNKGNFPGRFSGRQFSNSRSEMNVSTLELGDSALYLCASSKGQYNSPLHFGNGTRLTVT.

The chain recombines TRBV19 with TRBJ1-5; 8 bases map to TRBD1. The CDR3 totals 17 residues. Germline V gene data show CDR1 as LNHDA and CDR2 as SQIVND (reference sequence). V shed 2 bases and J 1 base; nucleotides not matched to a gene: 7. CDR3: CASSIRGQGGSNQPQHF. CDR3 coding DNA: TGTGCCAGTAGTATACGCGGACAGGGAGGGAGCAATCAGCCCCAGCATTTT. Looking up the rest from reference TRBV19 and TRBJ1-5 gives the full variable domain: DGGITQSPKYLFRKEGQNVTLSCEQNLNHDAMYWYRQDPGQGLRLIYYSQIVNDFQKGDIAEGYSVSREKKESFPLTVTSAQKNPTAFYLCASSIRGQGGSNQPQHFGDGTRLSIL.

This sequence joins TRBV18 and TRBJ1-4; 8 bases line up with TRBD1. This CDR3 is 15 amino acids long. With V trimmed by 3 bases and J by 3 bases, 3 bases remained unmatched. Germline-derived CDR1 and CDR2 are KGHSH and LQKENI. The CDR3 coding sequence is TGTGCCAGCTCACCCCGGACAGGGCCTAATGAAAAACTGTTTTTT. Its protein is CASSPRTGPNEKLFF.

The chain uses TRBV15 and TRBJ2-5, with D hard to call. The CDR3 has 13 residues. V was shortened by 0 bases and J by 5 bases, with 7 bases between the two germline ends. Germline assignment: CDR1 LNHNV and CDR2 YYDKDF (reference sequence). CDR3 DNA: TGTGCCACCAGCAGAGATGTGCAGGAGACCCAGTACTTC. Protein sequence: CATSRDVQETQYF.

The rearrangement links TRBV7-3 to TRBJ2-3; 9 bases fit TRBD2. The CDR3 runs to 17 residues. The germline CDR1 and CDR2 sequences are SGHTA and FQGTGA. Germline trimming cut 5 bases from V and 1 base from J; bases unmatched to any gene: 10. The CDR3 nucleotides read TGTGCCAGCAGCCGGTTTCGGGCGGGGGGGCGCACAGATACGCAGTATTTT. This translates into CASSRFRAGGRTDTQYF.

The J gene is TRBJ2-3, the V gene TRBV7-2, with a weak D call TRBD1 (6 bases). Germline assignment: CDR1 SGHTA and CDR2 FQGNSA. Trimming cost V 5 bases and J 3 bases, with 12 bases left between them. The CDR3 covers 14 residues. The CDR3 DNA follows: TGTGCCAGCAGCCCAGGACAGAGTACAGATACGCAGTATTTT. Its protein product is CASSPGQSTDTQYF.

The chain couples TRBV12-3 or TRBV12-4 to TRBJ2-5, with 9 bases fitting TRBD1. V shed 5 bases, J shed 3 bases, and the junction held 1 base outside the gene matches. This CDR3 comprises 13 residues. Written as DNA, the CDR3 is TGTGCCAGCAGTAGACAGGGGGAAGAGACCCAGTACTTC. Protein sequence: CASSRQGEETQYF.

V and J are TRBV19 and TRBJ1-5; 10 bases are a match to TRBD1. V gave up 4 bases and J gave up 1 base; unmatched junction bases: 1. Germline CDR1 LNHDA, CDR2 SQIVND (reference sequence). CDR3 length equals 15 residues. This CDR3 reads CASSRTGGSNQPQHF. Written as DNA, the CDR3 is TGTGCCAGTAGTAGGACAGGGGGAAGCAATCAGCCCCAGCATTTT. The full variable domain, in which reference TRBV19 and TRBJ1-5 provide the parts outside the CDR3, is DGGITQSPKYLFRKEGQNVTLSCEQNLNHDAMYWYRQDPGQGLRLIYYSQIVNDFQKGDIAEGYSVSREKKESFPLTVTSAQKNPTAFYLCASSRTGGSNQPQHFGDGTRLSIL.

This chain joins TRBV5-1 and TRBJ2-7, with a tentative D call TRBD2 (6 bases). Germline V lookup: CDR1 SGHRS, CDR2 YFSETQ. The CDR3 is 18 amino acids. The V and J ends lost 4 bases and 3 bases respectively, with 26 bases between them. The CDR3: CASSPGPGSHLGSYEQYV. The CDR3, as DNA: TGCGCCAGCAGCCCTGGCCCCGGGAGCCACTTGGGGAGCTACGAGCAGTACGTC.

This clone appeared once. The V gene is TRBV29-1, the J gene TRBJ2-3, with 7 bases lining up with TRBD1. CDR1 is SQVTM and CDR2 is ANQGSEA in the germline V gene. This CDR3 has 13 amino acids. Trimming cost V 8 bases and J 1 base; bases outside gene matches: 6. In DNA, the CDR3 is TGCAGCACTGACAGGGTAGGCACAGATACGCAGTATTTT. It codes for CSTDRVGTDTQYF.

This clone was counted once. The chain combines TRBV25-1 with TRBJ1-1; D is possibly TRBD1 (5 bases). CDR3 size: 15 residues. V was pared by 3 bases and J by 1 base, with 12 bases between. Germline-derived CDR1 and CDR2 are MGHDK and SYGVNS. CDR3 nucleotides: TGTGCCAGCAGTGACCCAAACCAGGGGAACACTGAAGCTTTCTTT. This sequence encodes CASSDPNQGNTEAFF.

The chain employs TRBV6-2 or TRBV6-3 and TRBJ1-1; 8 positions agree with TRBD1. V was clipped by 2 bases and J by 1 base; unmatched bases: 0. The CDR3 sequence is 14 residues long. Germline CDR1 MNHEY, CDR2 SVGEGT. In nucleotides, the CDR3 is TGTGCCAGCAGTTACGGACAGGGGAACACTGAAGCTTTCTTT. This codes for CASSYGQGNTEAFF.

Details on this clone: Other DNA sequences in this sample translate to the same CDR3. The rearrangement uses TRBV30 and TRBJ2-5; D gene unclear. The V end was cut by 0 bases, the J end by 5 bases, with 7 bases between. Germline V gene lookup returns CDR1 GTSNPN and CDR2 SVGIG (reference sequence). There are 12 residues in the CDR3. The CDR3 loop reads CAWSVIEETQYF. The CDR3 coding sequence is TGTGCCTGGAGTGTAATCGAGGAGACCCAGTACTTC. The variable domain in full, with the rest retrieved from reference TRBV30 and TRBJ2-5, is SQTIHQWPATLVQPVGSPLSLECTVEGTSNPNLYWYRQAAGRGLQLLFYSVGIGQISSEVPQNLSASRPQDRQFILSSKKLLLSDSGFYLCAWSVIEETQYFGPGTRLLVL.

This clone has only one observation. The rearrangement uses TRBV12-3 or TRBV12-4 and TRBJ2-1; D is perhaps TRBD1 (5 bases). The CDR3 consists of 13 residues. V lost 7 bases to trimming and J lost 3 bases, with 10 bases between them. Here the CDR3 DNA reads TGTGCCAGCATGACGACAGTCTACAATGAGCAGTTCTTC. Translation gives CASMTTVYNEQFF.

The chain employs TRBV5-8 and TRBJ2-3, with 8 bases fitting TRBD2. The germline V gene has CDR1 SGHTS and CDR2 YDEGEE. The J segment lost 2 bases and the V segment lost 1 base, leaving 3 bases of the junction unmatched. The CDR3 has 15 residues. CDR3 coding DNA: TGTGCCAGCAGCTTGTCCGGGGGGGCCACAGATACGCAGTATTTT. Protein product: CASSLSGGATDTQYF.

The chain combines TRBV23-1 with TRBJ2-5; TRBD1 is a possible D gene (6 bases). TRBV23-1 is an ORF; its function is uncertain. The germline V and J ends were trimmed by 4 bases and 3 bases, with 12 bases remaining between them. The CDR3 has 14 amino acids. The CDR3 nucleotides are TGCGCCAGCAGTCGGAGCAGGGGAGAAGAGACCCAGTACTTC. Translation: CASSRSRGEETQYF.

The CDR3 DNA sequence: TGTGCCAGCAGCCAGAGGACAGGGGGGAACGGGGAGCTGTTTTTT. This encodes CASSQRTGGNGELFF. J is TRBJ2-2 and V is TRBV4-2; 10 positions agree with TRBD1. Trimming removed 3 bases from V and 7 bases from J; junction bases left unmatched: 5. This CDR3 is 15 amino acids long. Germline loops: CDR1 LGHNA, CDR2 YNFKEQ.

The J gene is TRBJ2-5, the V gene TRBV7-3; 10 nucleotides agree with TRBD2. J was trimmed by 1 base and V by 5 bases; bases with no gene match: 13. This CDR3 region has 18 residues. The V gene's germline CDR1 is SGHTA and CDR2 FQGTGA. CDR3 sequence: CASSPRGAGGPSQETQYF. The CDR3 coding sequence is TGTGCCAGCAGCCCCCGTGGAGCGGGGGGGCCCAGCCAAGAGACCCAGTACTTC.